Below are 29 T cell receptor beta chains sequenced from a single sample in a study of T cell clones after liver transplantation. Only in-frame clones appear in the TCRdb table, and some are missing; sequencing was by immunoSEQ multiplex PCR. The sample holds fewer than 65,000 clones, about 70% seen once. The sample consisted of CD4+ T cells from blood, taken at the 22-month timepoint. These receptors were obtained from a human patient who received a liver transplant. Some T cells may be provided by the graft donor.

The chain couples TRBV10-2 to TRBJ1-1; TRBD1 might be the D (6 bases). This CDR3 has 15 amino acids. Germline V lookup: CDR1 WSHSY, CDR2 SAAADI. Between the trimmed V and J ends, which lost 7 bases and 2 bases, there was a span of 17 bases. CDR3 DNA: TGCGCCAGCATGGTCGGGGGCGCAGGTAACACTGAAGCTTTCTTT. Its translation is CASMVGGAGNTEAFF.

The gene calls are TRBV30 and TRBJ2-2; D is unclear. The germline V gene has CDR1 GTSNPN and CDR2 SVGIG (reference sequence). V was clipped by 0 bases and J by 4 bases, with 12 bases between them. This CDR3 has 15 residues. The CDR3 spells CAWSVLGVGTGELFF. The CDR3 DNA sequence: TGTGCCTGGAGTGTACTTGGGGTGGGCACCGGGGAGCTGTTTTTT.

The rearrangement uses TRBV5-1 and TRBJ2-3; the D is unclear. Between the trimmed V and J ends, which lost 0 bases and 4 bases, there was a span of 9 bases. Germline V lookup: CDR1 SGHRS, CDR2 YFSETQ. The CDR3 runs to 14 residues. The CDR3, as DNA: TGCGCCAGCAGCTTGGTTCAGTATCCAGATACGCAGTATTTT. Translating gives CASSLVQYPDTQYF.

The chain uses TRBV9 and TRBJ1-1; possible D gene TRBD1, 6 bases. The CDR3 totals 14 residues. The V end was cut by 2 bases, the J end by 4 bases, with 12 bases between. Germline V gene sequence: CDR1 SGDLS, CDR2 YYNGEE. The CDR3 nucleotides read TGTGCCAGCAGCGTCTACAGGGTCGGCACTGAAGCTTTCTTT. It is translated as CASSVYRVGTEAFF.

Only one count was recorded for this clone. The V call is TRBV4-2, the J call TRBJ2-7; TRBD1 matches at 9 bases. V dropped 5 bases and J dropped 8; count of bases not matched to a gene: 16. Germline CDR1 LGHNA, CDR2 YNFKEQ. The CDR3 covers 16 residues. CDR3 nucleotide sequence: TGTGCCAGCAGCTTAGGACCACCGGGACAGGGAAGTAAGCAGTACTTC. It encodes CASSLGPPGQGSKQYF.

The J gene is TRBJ2-1, the V gene TRBV9; 11 bases map to TRBD2. The CDR3 totals 17 residues. V trimming: 4 bases; J trimming: 0 bases; junction bases outside the gene matches: 6. From germline, CDR1 is SGDLS and CDR2 YYNGEE. The CDR3 nucleotides read TGTGCCAGCAGCCCGACAACTAGCGGGGGCTCCTACAATGAGCAGTTCTTC. Translated: CASSPTTSGGSYNEQFF.

The chain carries TRBV6-1 and TRBJ2-7; D tentatively fits TRBD1 or TRBD2 (5 bases each). Trimming removed 3 bases from V and 0 bases from J, with 15 bases in between. The CDR3 is 16 amino acids. Looked up from germline, CDR1 is MNHNS and CDR2 is SASEGT. The CDR3 spells CASSDRGAASSYEQYF. In DNA, the CDR3 is TGTGCCAGCAGTGACAGAGGGGCAGCAAGCTCCTACGAGCAGTACTTC.

The chain carries TRBV19 and TRBJ2-7; TRBD2 matches at 9 bases. Germline V gene lookup returns CDR1 LNHDA and CDR2 SQIVND (reference sequence). The CDR3 runs to 14 residues. V lost 4 bases and J lost 5; bases outside the gene matches: 6. CDR3 DNA sequence: TGTGCCAGTAGTAAGGGACTAGCCTCGCACGAGCAGTACTTC. It specifies CASSKGLASHEQYF.

This rearrangement joins TRBV10-2 to TRBJ1-1, with unresolved D. Per germline, CDR1 WSHSY and CDR2 SAAADI. The CDR3 has 14 amino acids. The V and J ends lost 3 bases and 1 base respectively, with 9 bases between them. The CDR3 nucleotides are TGCGCCAGCAGTGACCTCTCCCAGAACACTGAAGCTTTCTTT. It specifies CASSDLSQNTEAFF.

This clone showed up just a few times. The chain combines TRBV6-1 with TRBJ1-5, with D possibly matching TRBD1 (5 bases). This CDR3 is built from 15 residues. Per germline, CDR1 MNHNS and CDR2 SASEGT. V was cut by 3 bases and J by 4 bases, with 13 bases left in between. The CDR3 nucleotides are TGTGCCAGCAGTGACCAGGGACGGAAAAATCAGCCCCAGCATTTT. Its protein product is CASSDQGRKNQPQHF.

In this sample, this clone turned up a few times. This rearrangement joins TRBV7-9 to TRBJ1-4; D gene unclear. The CDR3 is 18 residues long. V was clipped by 0 bases and J by 4 bases, with 18 bases between them. The germline gives CDR1 SEHNR, CDR2 FQNEAQ (reference sequence). The CDR3 sequence is CASSLARPASSFNEKLFF. The CDR3 DNA is TGTGCCAGCAGCTTAGCTCGCCCGGCCAGCTCTTTTAATGAAAAACTGTTTTTT.

The chain employs TRBV7-2 and TRBJ1-5, with D perhaps matching TRBD1 (5 bases). Trimming took off 5 bases at V and 1 base at J, with 9 bases between the two ends. Per the germline V gene, CDR1 is SGHTA and CDR2 is FQGNSA. This CDR3 has 14 residues. As DNA, the CDR3 is TGTGCCAGCAGCCCAAGACAGAGCAATCAGCCCCAGCATTTT. It is translated as CASSPRQSNQPQHF.

This chain's CDR3 is CASFQAATDTQYF. The DNA for the CDR3 is TGTGCCAGCTTCCAGGCCGCCACAGATACGCAGTATTTT. The rearrangement uses TRBV6-5 and TRBJ2-3; D gene uncertain. This CDR3 has 13 amino acids. Germline CDR1 MNHEY, CDR2 SVGAGI. V lost 8 bases, J lost 2 bases, and 11 bases lay in between.

This chain connects TRBV15 to TRBJ2-3, with 11 bases that match TRBD2. The length of the CDR3 is 18 residues. J was trimmed by 1 base and V by 1 base; bases with no gene match: 7. In germline, CDR1 is LNHNV, CDR2 YYDKDF (reference sequence). CDR3: CATSRVNLAGGRTDTQYF. The CDR3, as DNA: TGTGCCACCAGCAGAGTGAATTTAGCGGGGGGGCGCACAGATACGCAGTATTTT.

This chain uses TRBV10-3 with TRBJ1-2; a possible D gene is TRBD1 (5 bases). V dropped 0 bases and J dropped 4 bases, with 15 bases sitting between them. The V gene's germline CDR1 is ENHRY and CDR2 SYGVKD. The CDR3 has 16 residues. The CDR3 region has the DNA TGTGCCATCAGTGAGTCATTAGGGGAAGTGTCCTATGGCTACACCTTC. It codes for CAISESLGEVSYGYTF.

The rearrangement uses TRBV28 and TRBJ1-5; possible D gene TRBD1, 5 bases. CDR3 length: 15 residues. With 2 bases removed from V and 5 bases from J, the gap between germline ends came to 13 bases. CDR1 MDHEN and CDR2 SYDVKM come from the germline V gene. CDR3 protein: CASSLRDGPYQPQHF. The CDR3 nucleotides read TGTGCCAGCAGTTTAAGGGACGGGCCCTATCAGCCCCAGCATTTT.

In its sample, this clone is medium-sized. The same CDR3 also results from other DNA sequences found in this sample. The chain employs TRBV11-3 and TRBJ2-2; unclear D gene. Deletions cut 5 bases from V and 3 bases from J, with 4 bases between. CDR3 length equals 12 residues. Germline V lookup: CDR1 SGHNT, CDR2 YENEEA. The CDR3 protein is CASSPHTGELFF. In nucleotides, the CDR3 is TGTGCCAGCAGCCCCCACACCGGGGAGCTGTTTTTT.

The chain couples TRBV5-1 to TRBJ1-3, with D possibly matching TRBD1 (5 bases). The CDR3 is 13 residues long. The V end lost 4 bases, the J end lost 8 bases, and 13 bases lay between the germline ends. Per germline, CDR1 SGHRS and CDR2 YFSETQ. The CDR3 protein is CASSTGTADTIYF. The CDR3 DNA reads as TGCGCCAGCAGCACTGGGACGGCGGACACCATATATTTT.

V gene TRBV7-2 combines with J gene TRBJ2-2; 8 bases match TRBD1. With V trimmed by 6 bases and J by 4 bases, 7 bases remained unmatched. The CDR3 is 15 residues long. Germline CDR1 is SGHTA and CDR2 is FQGNSA. For the CDR3, the DNA is TGTGCCAGCAGGGAAGGACAGGGAGGCACCGGGGAGCTGTTTTTT. It codes for CASREGQGGTGELFF.

V gene TRBV18 combines with J gene TRBJ1-4; D not resolved. CDR1 is KGHSH and CDR2 is LQKENI in the germline V gene. There are 13 residues in the CDR3. V was clipped by 5 bases and J by 5 bases, with 9 bases between them. CDR3 in amino acids: CASSKGQNEKLFF. CDR3 in DNA: TGTGCCAGCTCAAAGGGCCAAAATGAAAAACTGTTTTTT.

The chain combines TRBV6-6 with TRBJ1-5; 8 nucleotides line up with TRBD1. V lost 0 bases, J lost 7 bases, and 8 bases stayed unmatched. Germline V gene data show CDR1 as MNHNY and CDR2 as SVGAGI (reference sequence). The CDR3 length is 16 residues. CDR3 DNA sequence: TGTGCCAGCAGTTACTCGGGGACAGGTAGTAAACAGCCCCAGCATTTT. This gives the protein CASSYSGTGSKQPQHF.

The V call is TRBV7-2, the J call TRBJ1-2, with TRBD1 matching over 9 bases. The CDR3 loop spans 14 amino acids. Germline CDR1 is SGHTA and CDR2 is FQGNSA. V lost 4 bases and J lost 4; bases outside the gene matches: 4. CDR3 protein: CASSSGQGTYGYTF. CDR3 bases: TGTGCCAGCAGCTCGGGACAGGGTACCTATGGCTACACCTTC.

The V call is TRBV10-1, the J call TRBJ1-4; TRBD1 matches 8 bases. The junction had 5 bases not matched to a gene; V was cut back by 6 bases and J by 8 bases. Germline CDR1 is WNHNN and CDR2 is SYGVQD (reference sequence). The CDR3 contains 13 residues. The CDR3: CASSGGQEEKLFF. The CDR3 nucleotides are TGCGCCAGCAGCGGGGGACAGGAAGAAAAACTGTTTTTT.

The chain couples TRBV7-3 to TRBJ2-6; 7 bases are a match to TRBD1. The CDR3 loop spans 15 amino acids. Germline V gives CDR1 SGHTA, CDR2 FQGTGA. V lost 4 bases, J lost 4 bases, and 4 bases stayed unmatched. CDR3: CASSSEDRGANVLTF. DNA of the CDR3: TGTGCCAGCAGCTCGGAGGACAGGGGGGCCAACGTCCTGACTTTC.

The sample holds a few counts of this clone. V gene TRBV18 combines with J gene TRBJ2-5, with D perhaps matching TRBD1 or TRBD2 (5 bases each). Germline CDR1 KGHSH, CDR2 LQKENI. The V end lost 0 bases, the J end lost 2 bases, and 10 bases lay between the germline ends. The CDR3 is made up of 15 amino acids. CDR3 sequence: CASSPPGRPQETQYF. DNA of the CDR3: TGTGCCAGCTCACCACCGGGACGGCCACAAGAGACCCAGTACTTC.

CDR3 DNA sequence: TGTGCCAGCAGGGATCACACAGGGTTCTTCAGGGGGCTAAACTATAATTCACCCCTCCACTTT. Protein: CASRDHTGFFRGLNYNSPLHF. The V and J genes are TRBV28 and TRBJ1-6, with 8 nucleotides matching TRBD1. From germline, CDR1 is MDHEN and CDR2 SYDVKM. V shed 6 bases and J 3 bases; nucleotides not matched to a gene: 22. The CDR3 contains 21 residues.

This chain joins TRBV9 and TRBJ2-3; 9 bases fit TRBD2. With V trimmed by 6 bases and J by 2 bases, 7 bases remained unmatched. The length of the CDR3 is 15 residues. Germline assignment: CDR1 SGDLS and CDR2 YYNGEE. The CDR3 DNA sequence: TGTGCCAGCACCCGCAGCGGGGGGCACACAGATACGCAGTATTTT. Translated: CASTRSGGHTDTQYF.

J is TRBJ1-2 and V is TRBV30, with TRBD1 identical over 8 bases. The CDR3 is 12 residues long. V lost 2 bases to trimming and J lost 8 bases; unmatched junction nucleotides: 4. Germline V CDR1 and CDR2: GTSNPN, SVGIG (reference sequence). The CDR3 reads CAWSLGQGGYTF. CDR3 in DNA: TGTGCCTGGAGTCTCGGACAGGGCGGCTACACCTTC.

The chain is built from TRBV6-6 and TRBJ2-7; D assignment may be TRBD1 or TRBD2 (5 bases each). Per the germline V gene, CDR1 is MNHNY and CDR2 is SVGAGI (reference sequence). The CDR3 length is 16 residues. V was cut by 2 bases and J by 1 base, with 15 bases left in between. The CDR3: CASSYPGQSSSYEQYF. CDR3 bases: TGTGCCAGCAGTTACCCGGGGCAAAGTAGTTCCTACGAGCAGTACTTC.